The T cell receptor beta chain described here comes from a study of blood T cell repertoires in COVID-19 (dated by TCRdb to the early 2020s). Notes on the research overall: Samples covering the acute and convalescent phases of COVID-19 were provided by collaborators in the United States, Italy and Spain. The dataset comprised deeply sampled blood TCRbeta repertoires from subjects exposed to, actively infected with, or recovered from COVID-19. The prospective study material was composed of cDNA or gDNA derived from T cells, B-cell-depleted T cells, or PBMCs. Nearly every sample came with metadata listing a de-identified subject ID, COVID-19 status, age in years and sex. HLA class I and class II types, where available, came from metadata supplied by the sample provider rather than from assay-based typing. The samples were drawn from the first 160 participants of the ongoing ImmuneRACE study and from 950 to 1,500 subjects provided by 6 global collaborators. The repertoires were released in a freely available public database meant as a resource for research on the immune response to SARS-CoV-2. Points the paper makes about the study in general: The quantity of clinical and demographic metadata differed by source and by participant and was supplied without curation.

TCRbeta CDR3 regions were amplified from genomic DNA by means of the immunoSEQ Assay, a bias-controlled multiplex PCR. As for how the authors treated the data: The number of nucleated cells in each sample was estimated from the amplification of reference gene primers within the assay. To quantify the absolute abundance of each unique TCRbeta CDR3 rearrangement, sequence reads were collapsed and filtered. For each sample, productive Simpson clonality was calculated by taking the square root of Simpson's diversity index across productive rearrangements. The table comes from immuneACCESS by way of TCRdb, which keeps in-frame sequences with V and J called. Part of the clones is missing from these tables; in studies checked, under half for an unresolved V gene and the rest for unknown reasons. For V, J and clone size, that table is used; D and trimming come from the DNA. The sample contains about 170,000 clones, about 90% of them found a single time. Clones ranked in the top ten supply about 4.8% of the sample.

With regard to this clone: Its cognate antigen has yet to be identified. Base qualities are not at hand, and no much larger clone is one base apart.

Spanning cysteine to phenylalanine, the CDR3 consists of 14 amino acids. Solely the CDR3 DNA is kept, with 42 bases framed from the first base. Relative to germline, V is 2 bases shorter and J is 2 bases shorter, with 10 bases between their ends. CDR1 is given as GTSNPN and CDR2 as SVGIG, both from the germline V gene (reference sequence). At one collaborating source in Seattle, patients were enrolled during active infection and were followed longitudinally through the course of disease. Collaborating institutions collected whole blood in K2EDTA tubes following their own protocols. For TCRbeta analysis, collaborator samples were shipped as frozen whole blood, as isolated PBMCs, or as DNA extracted from either sample type.

The sequencing sample was made of peripheral blood. This sequence was found in a man aged 25-40 years with COVID-19, enrolled during active disease. Recombination linked TRBV30 to TRBJ1-3, and possibly TRBD1, on 6 matching bases. The DNA reads as follows: TGTGCCTGGAGTAGGGGGGGGCCTGGAAACACCATATATTTT. Its protein reads: CAWSRGGPGNTIYF.